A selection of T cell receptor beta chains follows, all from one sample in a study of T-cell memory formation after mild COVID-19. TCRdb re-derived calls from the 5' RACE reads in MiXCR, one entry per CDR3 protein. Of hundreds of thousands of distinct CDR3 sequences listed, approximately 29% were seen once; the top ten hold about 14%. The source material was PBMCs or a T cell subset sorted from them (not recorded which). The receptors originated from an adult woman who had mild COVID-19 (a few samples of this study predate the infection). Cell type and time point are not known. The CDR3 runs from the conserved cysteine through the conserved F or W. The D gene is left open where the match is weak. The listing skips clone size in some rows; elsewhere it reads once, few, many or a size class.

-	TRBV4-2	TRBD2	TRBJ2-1	CASSQASGRFSEQFF	TGTGCCAGCAGCCAAGCTAGCGGGAGGTTTAGTGAGCAGTTCTTC
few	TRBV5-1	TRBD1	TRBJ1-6	CASSLTGTANSPLHF	TGCGCCAGCAGCTTAACCGGGACAGCTAATTCACCCCTCCACTTT
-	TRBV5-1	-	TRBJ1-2	CASSFMAGTANYGYTF	TGCGCCAGCAGCTTCATGGCGGGGACTGCTAACTATGGCTACACCTTC
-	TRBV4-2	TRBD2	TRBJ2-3	CASSQVGSGDWDTDTQYF	TGTGCCAGCAGCCAAGTGGGTAGCGGGGACTGGGACACAGATACGCAGTATTTT
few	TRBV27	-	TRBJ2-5	CASSFGPAETQYF	TGTGCCAGCAGTTTCGGTCCCGCGGAGACCCAGTACTTC
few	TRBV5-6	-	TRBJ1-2	CASSLGREGLVDGYTF	TGTGCCAGCAGCTTAGGCAGGGAGGGACTAGTTGACGGCTACACCTTC
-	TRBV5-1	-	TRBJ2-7	CASSLAFAKLAYEQYF	TGCGCCAGCAGCTTGGCCTTTGCTAAACTAGCCTACGAGCAGTACTTC
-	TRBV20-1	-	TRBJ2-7	CSARGDKGAGESYEQYF	TGCAGTGCTAGAGGGGACAAAGGTGCGGGAGAGTCCTACGAGCAGTACTTC
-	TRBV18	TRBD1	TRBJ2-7	CASSPLDRGNHEQYF	TGTGCCAGCTCACCTTTGGACAGGGGGAACCACGAGCAGTACTTC
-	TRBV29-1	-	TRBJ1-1	CSARRSLDMNTEAFF	TGCAGCGCCAGAAGGTCTCTGGACATGAACACTGAAGCTTTCTTT
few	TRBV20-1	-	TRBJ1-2	CSASLDLYGYTF	TGCAGTGCTAGTTTGGATCTCTATGGCTACACCTTC
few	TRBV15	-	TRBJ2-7	CATSRAPLYEQYF	TGTGCCACCAGCAGAGCCCCCCTCTACGAGCAGTACTTC
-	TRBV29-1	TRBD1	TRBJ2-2	CSVDSRGNGELFF	TGCAGCGTTGACAGCAGGGGGAACGGGGAGCTGTTTTTT
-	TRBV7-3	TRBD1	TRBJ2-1	CASSFSAGTGYNEQFF	TGTGCCAGCAGCTTTTCCGCCGGGACAGGCTACAATGAGCAGTTCTTC
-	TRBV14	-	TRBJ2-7	CASSQGTWLEQYF	TGTGCCAGCAGCCAAGGGACATGGCTCGAGCAGTACTTC
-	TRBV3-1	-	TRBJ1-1	CASSQDQGGNTEAFF	TGTGCCAGCAGCCAAGACCAGGGAGGGAACACTGAAGCTTTCTTT
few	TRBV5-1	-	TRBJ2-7	CASSLARGREQYF	TGCGCCAGCAGCTTGGCCCGGGGGAGGGAGCAGTACTTC
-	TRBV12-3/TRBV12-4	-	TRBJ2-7	CASSRPYDEQYF	TGTGCCAGCAGCCGTCCTTATGACGAGCAGTACTTC
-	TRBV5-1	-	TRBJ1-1	CASSLAPEPLSKNTEAFF	TGCGCCAGCAGCTTGGCCCCCGAACCGTTGAGTAAGAACACTGAAGCTTTCTTT
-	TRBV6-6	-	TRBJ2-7	CASSTWRGGYEQYF	TGTGCCAGCAGTACCTGGAGGGGGGGCTACGAGCAGTACTTC
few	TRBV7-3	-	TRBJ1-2	CASSWDNPEQNGYTF	TGTGCCAGCAGCTGGGACAATCCGGAGCAGAATGGCTACACCTTC
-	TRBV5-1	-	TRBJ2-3	CASSLVGAHTDTQYF	TGCGCCAGCAGCTTGGTAGGGGCACACACAGATACGCAGTATTTT
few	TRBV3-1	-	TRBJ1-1	CASSHPISGGPGAEAFF	TGTGCCAGCAGCCACCCCATCTCTGGCGGACCAGGGGCTGAAGCTTTCTTT
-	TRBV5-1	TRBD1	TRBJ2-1	CASRGSGQGNEQFF	TGCGCCAGCAGGGGATCGGGACAGGGAAATGAGCAGTTCTTC
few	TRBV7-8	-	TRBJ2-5	CASSSGTSETQYF	TGTGCCAGCAGCTCCGGGACGAGTGAGACCCAGTACTTC
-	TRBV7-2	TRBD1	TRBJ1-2	CASSLGGTGRDGYTF	TGTGCCAGCAGCTTGGGAGGGACAGGGAGAGATGGCTACACCTTC
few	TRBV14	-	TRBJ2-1	CASSQLAHGNEQFF	TGTGCCAGCAGCCAACTAGCGCACGGCAATGAGCAGTTCTTC
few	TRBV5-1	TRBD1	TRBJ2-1	CASSRGQDYYNEQFF	TGCGCCAGCAGCAGGGGACAGGACTACTACAATGAGCAGTTCTTC
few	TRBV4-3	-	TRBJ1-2	CASSQEWGTTLFYGYTF	TGCGCCAGCAGCCAAGAATGGGGGACCACCTTGTTCTATGGCTACACCTTC
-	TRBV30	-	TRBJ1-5	CAWSKLGQLDQPQHF	TGTGCCTGGAGTAAACTGGGGCAGCTAGATCAGCCCCAGCATTTT
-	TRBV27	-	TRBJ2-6	CASSQLVSGANVLTF	TGTGCCAGCAGTCAATTGGTCTCTGGGGCCAACGTCCTGACTTTC
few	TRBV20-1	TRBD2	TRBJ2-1	CSARGLTGSGSSYNEQFF	TGCAGTGCTAGAGGGTTGACGGGTAGCGGGAGTTCCTACAATGAGCAGTTCTTC
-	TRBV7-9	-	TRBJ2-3	CASSLGGLGTDTQYF	TGTGCCAGCAGCTTAGGCGGGCTGGGCACAGATACGCAGTATTTT
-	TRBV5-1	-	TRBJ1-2	CASTPGRGANYGYTF	TGCGCCAGCACACCCGGGAGAGGTGCTAACTATGGCTACACCTTC
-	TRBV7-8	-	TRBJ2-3	CASSWIVGPTGDRTDTQYF	TGTGCCAGCAGCTGGATAGTTGGGCCAACCGGGGATCGGACAGATACGCAGTATTTT
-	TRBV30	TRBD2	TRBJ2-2	CAWSQRGATGELFF	TGTGCCTGGAGTCAGCGGGGGGCCACCGGGGAGCTGTTTTTT
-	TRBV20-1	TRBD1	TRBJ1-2	CSASAKGQGHYGYTF	TGCAGTGCTAGTGCCAAGGGACAGGGACACTATGGCTACACCTTC
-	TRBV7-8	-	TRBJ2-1	CASSYKVVPASYNEQFF	TGTGCCAGCAGCTACAAGGTGGTCCCCGCCTCCTACAATGAGCAGTTCTTC
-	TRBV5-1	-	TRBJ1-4	CASSQTSDRPNARPHATNEKLFF	TGCGCCAGCAGCCAAACTTCTGACAGGCCTAACGCTCGGCCTCACGCAACTAATGAAAAACTGTTTTTT
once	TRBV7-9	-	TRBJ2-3	CASSLVSVNTDTQYF	TGTGCCAGCAGCTTAGTTAGCGTCAACACAGATACGCAGTATTTT
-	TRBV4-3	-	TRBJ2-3	CASSQASTDTQYF	TGCGCCAGCAGCCAAGCAAGCACAGATACGCAGTATTTT
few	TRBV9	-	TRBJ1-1	CASSVAPSRETEAFF	TGTGCCAGCAGCGTAGCCCCATCCAGGGAAACTGAAGCTTTCTTT
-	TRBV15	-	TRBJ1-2	CATSSSRTSNYGYTF	TGTGCCACCAGCAGTTCAAGAACGTCTAACTATGGCTACACCTTC
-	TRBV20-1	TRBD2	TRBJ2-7	CSAGRGTSGSYEQYF	TGCAGTGCGGGGAGGGGGACTAGCGGGAGCTACGAGCAGTACTTC